The rows below give T cell receptor beta chains drawn from one sample of a study of T cell responses to AZD1222 COVID-19 vaccine. Here immunoSEQ multiplex PCR was the method, and the copy in TCRdb shows in-frame clones only, minus some. This sample has roughly 100,000 clones; 75% to 90% occur once, and the top ten carry 35% to 55%. The sample was peripheral blood, taken 28 days after the second AZD1222 dose. Every receptor here comes from an adult who received the AZD1222 COVID-19 vaccine. Both conserved end residues are part of each CDR3. Each record gives: J gene, CDR3 length, clone size, V gene, D gene, CDR3 protein, CDR3 DNA. The D gene is left open where the match is weak. The size of a clone is reported for some rows only, either as once, few or many, or as a class for expanded clones.

>TRBJ1-2|15|NA|TRBV6-5|NA
CASSYSLRGYYGYTF
TGTGCCAGCAGTTACTCCCTGCGGGGATACTATGGCTACACCTTC
>TRBJ1-4|15|NA|TRBV28|TRBD1
CASSRTGTANEKLFF
TGTGCCAGCAGTCGGACAGGGACAGCTAATGAAAAACTGTTTTTT
>TRBJ1-1|13|NA|TRBV7-9|NA
CASSLAERTEAFF
TGTGCCAGCAGCTTAGCTGAACGCACTGAAGCTTTCTTT
>TRBJ2-3|13|NA|TRBV12-3/TRBV12-4|NA
CASSLSVTDTQYF
TGTGCCAGCAGTTTAAGCGTAACAGATACGCAGTATTTT
>TRBJ2-5|16|NA|TRBV27|TRBD2
CASSPGTSVGQETQYF
TGTGCCAGCAGTCCTGGGACTAGCGTGGGACAAGAGACCCAGTACTTC
>TRBJ2-7|11|NA|TRBV20-1|TRBD1
CSAGQGLEQYF
TGCAGTGCAGGACAGGGGTTAGAGCAGTACTTC
>TRBJ2-5|17|few|TRBV5-1|TRBD2
CASSLGLAGGDSETQYF
TGCGCCAGCAGCTTGGGGCTAGCGGGAGGGGATTCAGAGACCCAGTACTTC
>TRBJ2-3|13|once|TRBV7-3|NA
CASSVGSTDTQYF
TGTGCCAGCAGTGTAGGGAGCACAGATACGCAGTATTTT
>TRBJ1-5|14|NA|TRBV19|NA
CASTRGDSNQPQHF
TGTGCCAGTACGCGCGGAGATAGCAATCAGCCCCAGCATTTT
>TRBJ1-1|16|NA|TRBV7-2|TRBD1
CASSSDRDRGYTEAFF
TGTGCCAGCAGCTCGGACAGGGACAGGGGGTACACTGAAGCTTTCTTT
>TRBJ1-2|12|NA|TRBV29-1|NA
CSVEEGAYGYTF
TGCAGCGTTGAAGAGGGGGCCTATGGCTACACCTTC
>TRBJ2-3|13|NA|TRBV7-9|NA
CASSSPGADTQYF
TGTGCCAGCAGTTCCCCGGGGGCAGATACGCAGTATTTT
>TRBJ2-7|14|NA|TRBV19|TRBD1
CASSALQGAGEQYF
TGTGCCAGTAGTGCGCTACAGGGGGCCGGGGAGCAGTACTTC
>TRBJ2-3|12|NA|TRBV7-9|NA
CASSVSTDTQYF
TGTGCCAGCAGCGTTAGCACAGATACGCAGTATTTT
>TRBJ1-2|13|few|TRBV5-1|NA
CASRRDGRVGYTF
TGCGCCAGCAGGCGCGACGGACGAGTCGGCTACACCTTC
>TRBJ2-1|15|NA|TRBV7-8|NA
CASSERWVSYNEQFF
TGTGCCAGCAGCGAAAGGTGGGTCTCCTACAATGAGCAGTTCTTC
>TRBJ2-1|15|NA|TRBV18|TRBD1
CASSPPGQGAYEQFF
TGTGCCAGCTCACCACCGGGACAGGGGGCCTATGAGCAGTTCTTC
>TRBJ2-7|18|NA|TRBV5-4|TRBD2
CASSSGLAGGLGQGEQYF
TGTGCCAGCAGCTCGGGACTAGCGGGAGGGCTTGGCCAGGGGGAGCAGTACTTC
>TRBJ2-3|14|NA|TRBV19|TRBD1
CASSVQGATDTQYF
TGTGCCAGTAGTGTACAGGGGGCGACAGATACGCAGTATTTT
>TRBJ2-3|13|once|TRBV6-5|NA
CASNRVITDTQYF
TGTGCCAGCAACCGAGTAATCACAGATACGCAGTATTTT
>TRBJ2-3|14|NA|TRBV10-3|NA
CAISRTTRTDTQYF
TGTGCCATCAGCCGGACTACCCGCACAGATACGCAGTATTTT
>TRBJ2-1|14|NA|TRBV28|TRBD1
CASSGPGGYNEQFF
TGTGCCAGCAGTGGCCCAGGGGGTTACAATGAGCAGTTCTTC
>TRBJ2-7|13|few|TRBV14|NA
CASSQVGKHEQYF
TGTGCCAGCAGCCAAGTAGGAAAGCACGAGCAGTACTTC